This entry lists 19 T cell receptor beta chains sequenced from one sample in a study of early T cells in non-severe SARS-CoV-2 infection. TCRdb used MiXCR to reprocess the 5' RACE reads, holding one entry per CDR3 protein. The sample lists about 60,000 distinct CDR3 sequences; 11% were seen once. The specimen was whole blood, collected at baseline. Every receptor here comes from an adult who was a healthcare worker with PCR-confirmed SARS-CoV-2 infection or an uninfected control (not recorded which).

Many counts were recorded for this clonotype. The rearrangement joins TRBV12-3 or TRBV12-4 to TRBJ2-1, with a weak D call TRBD2 (5 bases). This CDR3 has 15 amino acids. Trimming cost V 6 bases and J 2 bases, with 14 bases left between them. The CDR3 region has the DNA TGTGCCAGCAGACCGGGGATGCCCGCCTACAATGAGCAGTTCTTC. Its protein product is CASRPGMPAYNEQFF.

This clonotype was observed a handful of times. V is TRBV18 and J is TRBJ2-7; D is perhaps TRBD2 (5 bases). The V gene's germline CDR1 is KGHSH and CDR2 LQKENI. The CDR3 spans 13 residues. V dropped 1 base and J dropped 2 bases, with 6 bases sitting between them. CDR3 in amino acids: CASSPRRAYEQYF. Written as DNA, the CDR3 is TGTGCCAGCTCACCACGGCGGGCCTACGAGCAGTACTTC.

This clonotype was recorded a few times. The chain employs TRBV2 and TRBJ1-2; TRBD1 matches at 8 bases. Germline lookup yields CDR1 SNHLY and CDR2 FYNNEI. CDR3 length: 12 amino acids. J lost 8 bases, V lost 9 bases, and 8 bases had no gene match. The CDR3 is CARVQGAEGYTF. DNA of the CDR3: TGTGCCAGGGTTCAGGGGGCAGAAGGCTACACCTTC.

Here the CDR3 DNA reads TGTGCCAGCAGCCAAGGGACAGCGCTTAATTCACCCCTCCACTTT. Translated: CASSQGTALNSPLHF. The chain links TRBV3-1 to TRBJ1-6; a weak D match, TRBD1 (6 bases). Germline V gene data show CDR1 as LGHDT and CDR2 as YNNKEL (reference sequence). The V gene lost 1 base and the J gene lost 6 bases, with 10 bases spanning the gap. The CDR3 covers 15 residues.

This clonotype was seen ten or more times. J is TRBJ2-1 and V is TRBV7-9; the D call may be TRBD1 or TRBD2 (5 bases each). CDR3 size: 11 residues. Trimming removed 5 bases from V and 9 bases from J, with 8 bases in between. Germline CDR1 is SEHNR and CDR2 is FQNEAQ (reference sequence). CDR3: CASSPGAEQFF. In nucleotides, the CDR3 is TGTGCCAGCAGCCCCGGGGCTGAGCAGTTCTTC.

The CDR3 protein is CASSLGDAYEQYF. CDR3 DNA: TGTGCCAGCAGCCTGGGGGACGCCTACGAGCAGTACTTC. This rearrangement joins TRBV14 to TRBJ2-7, with D perhaps assigned TRBD1 or TRBD2 (5 bases each). The CDR3 loop spans 13 amino acids. The V gene's germline CDR1 is SGHDN and CDR2 FVKESK. The V and J ends lost 4 bases and 2 bases respectively, with 9 bases between them.

A few counts support this clonotype. The chain carries TRBV7-2 and TRBJ2-7; possible D gene TRBD2, 5 bases. CDR1 is SGHTA, CDR2 FQGNSA, per germline. V was pared by 5 bases and J by 5 bases, with 13 bases between. CDR3 length equals 13 residues. The CDR3 loop reads CASSTLRGNEQYF. For the CDR3, the DNA is TGTGCCAGCAGCACCTTACGAGGGAACGAGCAGTACTTC.

This clonotype was recorded many times. The gene calls are TRBV30 and TRBJ1-2; 7 positions match TRBD1. With V trimmed by 2 bases and J by 4 bases, 4 bases remained unmatched. Germline values: CDR1 GTSNPN, CDR2 SVGIG (reference sequence). The CDR3 length is 13 residues. CDR3 loop: CAWSLGDSYGYTF. The CDR3 nucleotides are TGTGCCTGGAGTCTTGGGGACAGCTATGGCTACACCTTC.

This clonotype was seen a handful of times. The rearrangement links TRBV20-1 to TRBJ1-1, with a tentative D call TRBD1 (6 bases). CDR3 length equals 10 residues. Per germline, CDR1 DFQATT and CDR2 SNEGSKA (reference sequence). The ends were cut back, 5 bases at V and 13 bases at J, with 14 bases in the middle. The CDR3 DNA is TGCAGTGCTGTTGGGGGCCGGGGTTTCTTT. This gives the protein CSAVGGRGFF.

This clonotype appeared a few times. The chain joins TRBV29-1 to TRBJ2-3, with a weak D call TRBD2 (7 bases). This CDR3 comprises 13 residues. Trimming removed 4 bases from V and 2 bases from J, with 10 bases in between. From germline, CDR1 is SQVTM and CDR2 ANQGSEA. The CDR3: CSVAGGLTDTQYF. CDR3 nucleotides: TGCAGCGTTGCCGGGGGGCTCACAGATACGCAGTATTTT.

This clonotype was counted ten times or more. The J gene is TRBJ1-6, the V gene TRBV25-1, with no clear D. V lost 3 bases, J lost 0 bases, and 9 bases lay in between. Germline V gene lookup returns CDR1 MGHDK and CDR2 SYGVNS. This CDR3 has 16 amino acids. Written as DNA, the CDR3 is TGTGCCAGCAGTGACGCTGCCAGCTCCTATAATTCACCCCTCCACTTT. Amino acid sequence: CASSDAASSYNSPLHF.

This clonotype has just a few counts. This chain connects TRBV7-2 to TRBJ1-2, with 10 bases identical to TRBD1. CDR3 length: 14 amino acids. Trimming took 4 bases from V and 5 from J; bases not matched to a gene: 4. Germline CDR1 and CDR2: SGHTA and FQGNSA. For the CDR3, the DNA is TGTGCCAGCAGCTGGGGACAGGGGAAGTATGGCTACACCTTC. Amino acids: CASSWGQGKYGYTF.

The rearrangement uses TRBV27 and TRBJ1-3; no firm D call. Between the trimmed V and J ends, which lost 2 bases and 0 bases, there was a span of 8 bases. The CDR3 covers 15 residues. Germline V gene data show CDR1 as MNHEY and CDR2 as SMNVEV (reference sequence). CDR3 DNA sequence: TGTGCCAGCAGTTTACGGGCAGACTCTGGAAACACCATATATTTT. It is translated as CASSLRADSGNTIYF.

The V gene is TRBV11-2, the J gene TRBJ2-1, with D unresolved. Between the trimmed V and J ends, which lost 5 bases and 5 bases, there was a span of 10 bases. The CDR3 length is 13 residues. Per germline, CDR1 SGHAT and CDR2 FQNNGV. As DNA, the CDR3 is TGTGCCAGCAGCCCGGAGCCAAACAATGAGCAGTTCTTC. Protein product: CASSPEPNNEQFF. Drawing the rest from reference TRBV11-2 and TRBJ2-1, the complete variable domain is EAGVAQSPRYKIIEKRQSVAFWCNPISGHATLYWYQQILGQGPKLLIQFQNNGVVDDSQLPKDRFSAERLKGVDSTLKIQPAKLEDSAVYLCASSPEPNNEQFFGPGTRLTVL.

This clonotype occurred a few times. The V gene is TRBV30, the J gene TRBJ2-3; the D is unclear. The CDR3 totals 13 residues. CDR1 and CDR2 from the germline V gene are GTSNPN and SVGIG (reference sequence). Between the trimmed V and J ends, which lost 5 bases and 4 bases, there was a span of 13 bases. The CDR3 loop is CAWEPSDADTQYF. The CDR3 nucleotides are TGTGCCTGGGAGCCGTCGGATGCAGATACGCAGTATTTT.

This clonotype was recorded a few times. This chain uses TRBV30 with TRBJ2-7; D may be TRBD1 (5 bases). V gave up 1 base and J gave up 6 bases, with 22 bases separating them. CDR3 length equals 16 residues. Germline CDR1 and CDR2: GTSNPN and SVGIG (reference sequence). CDR3 region: CAWSGIGAQYLSEQYF. The CDR3 DNA reads as TGTGCCTGGAGTGGAATAGGGGCCCAATATTTGTCCGAGCAGTACTTC.

The chain recombines TRBV7-8 with TRBJ1-4; D gene unclear. This CDR3 has 14 amino acids. V lost 2 bases, J lost 5 bases, and 9 bases lay in between. CDR1 is SGHVS and CDR2 is FQNEAQ in the germline V gene. DNA of the CDR3: TGTGCCAGCAGCTTAACCTCAGCGAATGAAAAACTGTTTTTT. Translating gives CASSLTSANEKLFF.

The gene calls are TRBV18 and TRBJ1-2; no firm D call. V was trimmed by 5 bases and J by 4 bases, leaving 11 bases between them. Germline V gene data show CDR1 as KGHSH and CDR2 as LQKENI. The CDR3 totals 13 residues. CDR3 sequence reads: CASSSTRTYGYTF. CDR3 DNA: TGTGCCAGCTCATCGACAAGGACCTATGGCTACACCTTC.

The chain uses TRBV29-1 and TRBJ1-2; D ambiguous. This CDR3 is 12 amino acids long. CDR1 is SQVTM, CDR2 ANQGSEA, per germline. V lost 3 bases, J lost 8 bases, and 13 bases lay in between. The CDR3 reads CSVDDFRNGYTF. For the CDR3, the DNA is TGCAGCGTTGACGATTTCCGGAACGGCTACACCTTC.